The T cell receptor (beta chain) under discussion was sequenced for a study of blood T cell repertoires in COVID-19. Per the original methods: It was from reference gene primer amplification that nucleated cell counts were estimated. Assay: immunoSEQ multiplex PCR; the TCRdb copy retains only in-frame clones and omits some. From that table come the V and J calls and clone size; the DNA was used to work out D and trimming. The sample has some 80,000 clones, roughly 80% seen once. The CDR3 is made up of 16 amino acids. Germline CDR1 and CDR2: LGHDT and YNNKEL (reference sequence). J was trimmed by 7 bases and V by 1 base; bases with no gene match: 8.

This sequence was found in a woman aged 70-85 years with acute or convalescent COVID-19. The V gene is TRBV3-1 (or the pseudogene TRBV3-2), the J gene TRBJ2-1; 9 nucleotides line up with TRBD1. The sample taken for sequencing was peripheral blood. The CDR3 reads CASSQGMGTGLNEQFF. CDR3 sequence (DNA): TGTGCCAGCAGCCAAGGGATGGGGACAGGGTTAAATGAGCAGTTCTTC.